This T cell receptor beta chain is drawn from a study of breast tumors, draining lymph nodes, adjacent tissues. Study-wide findings and caveats: Tumor TCR diversity was below lymph nodes but above nontumor tissue. Tumor and nontumor repertoires were significantly more similar in luminal-like than in basal-like breast cancer. The lymph node origin of tumor T cells was framed as consistent with a hypothesis, not demonstrated.

Samples came from axillary lymph nodes draining the breast cancer. This clonotype was recorded many times. Its antigen is currently unknown. V lost 4 bases to trimming and J lost 7 bases; unmatched junction nucleotides: 4. The CDR3 runs to 13 residues. CDR1 is SEHNR and CDR2 is FQNEAQ in the germline V gene (reference sequence). TCRdb re-called the multiplex PCR reads with MiXCR, one entry per CDR3 protein. The sample lists roughly 260,000 distinct CDR3 sequences, over 30% occurring once. The chain uses TRBV7-9 and TRBJ2-7; 10 positions match TRBD1. This clonotype was obtained from a female donor with breast cancer. Some clones in this sample may be carry-over from other donors' samples. Sequencing input: axillary lymph node tissue. For the CDR3, the DNA is TGTGCCAGCAGCTCCGGGACAGGGGTAGAGCAGTACTTC. It yields the protein CASSSGTGVEQYF.